The rows below give T cell receptor beta chains drawn from one sample of a study of PD-L1 blockade in urothelial cancer. TCRdb's copy holds only in-frame clones and misses some; the assay was immunoSEQ multiplex PCR. This sample has tens of thousands of clones; 65% to 85% occur once, and the top ten carry 2% to 2.5%. The sample in question was PBMCs, obtained around atezolizumab (anti-PD-L1) treatment. The receptor source for this set is a man between 60 and 70 years old with urothelial cancer. The CDR3 runs from the conserved cysteine through the conserved F or W. A D gene is named only where the DNA matches it firmly. Some rows have no size entry. The others give once, few or many, or a class for an expanded clone.

CDR3	DNA	V	J	D	size
CAWSVRLTSGYYGYTF	TGTGCCTGGAGTGTACGTCTGACATCTGGCTACTATGGCTACACCTTC	TRBV30	TRBJ1-2	.	.
CACRPDRGQPQHF	TGTGCCTGCCGGCCCGACAGGGGTCAGCCCCAGCATTTT	TRBV30	TRBJ1-5	TRBD1	once
CASRGTGATNEKLFF	TGTGCCAGCAGGGGGACAGGGGCAACTAATGAAAAACTGTTTTTT	TRBV2	TRBJ1-4	TRBD1	.
CASIAGTGLTEAFF	TGTGCCAGCATCGCCGGGACAGGGCTGACTGAAGCTTTCTTT	TRBV7-2	TRBJ1-1	TRBD1	.
CASSIVSGRVGQPQHF	TGTGCCAGTAGTATAGTTTCAGGGAGGGTGGGTCAGCCCCAGCATTTT	TRBV19	TRBJ1-5	.	.
CASSQDSVRLAGVGKNIQYF	TGCGCCAGCAGCCAAGATTCAGTTCGACTAGCGGGAGTAGGCAAAAACATTCAGTACTTC	TRBV4-3	TRBJ2-4	TRBD2	.
CASSDGPERGNQPQHF	TGTGCCAGCAGTGACGGCCCGGAGAGGGGCAATCAGCCCCAGCATTTT	TRBV2	TRBJ1-5	.	.
CASSSTSGNWFF	TGTGCCAGCAGTTCGACTAGCGGGAATTGGTTCTTC	TRBV28	TRBJ2-1	TRBD2	.
CASSPGLAGGPSHEQFF	TGCGCCAGCAGCCCGGGACTAGCGGGAGGGCCATCCCATGAGCAGTTCTTC	TRBV5-1	TRBJ2-1	TRBD2	.
CASSSPYTSGSSYEQYF	TGTGCCAGCAGTAGCCCCTACACTAGCGGGAGCTCCTACGAGCAGTACTTC	TRBV28	TRBJ2-7	TRBD2	once
CASAFQGAGYTDTQYF	TGTGCCAGCGCGTTCCAAGGGGCGGGATACACAGATACGCAGTATTTT	TRBV5-4	TRBJ2-3	.	.
CASSTRTGAYGYTF	TGTGCCAGCAGTACCCGGACAGGGGCGTATGGCTACACCTTC	TRBV6-5	TRBJ1-2	TRBD1	.
CASSPSGKSSYEQYF	TGTGCCAGCAGCCCATCAGGGAAGAGCTCCTACGAGCAGTACTTC	TRBV4-2	TRBJ2-7	.	.
CASSLRDIPYTF	TGTGCCAGCAGCCTCCGGGACATTCCCTACACCTTC	TRBV7-2	TRBJ1-2	.	.
CASSLGRQGLVEFF	TGTGCCAGCAGCTTGGGGCGTCAGGGGCTAGTTGAGTTCTTC	TRBV7-6	TRBJ2-1	.	few
CASSFTGSEQYF	TGTGCCAGCAGTTTCACAGGGAGCGAGCAGTACTTC	TRBV27	TRBJ2-7	.	.
CASSSQGSSNEKLFF	TGTGCCAGCAGCTCCCAGGGGTCAAGTAATGAAAAACTGTTTTTT	TRBV7-2	TRBJ1-4	.	.
CASSTGTSGTDTQYF	TGTGCCAGCAGCACCGGGACTAGCGGCACAGATACGCAGTATTTT	TRBV27	TRBJ2-3	TRBD2	once
CASSQGSASTDTQYF	TGTGCCAGCAGCCAAGGCAGCGCTAGCACAGATACGCAGTATTTT	TRBV14	TRBJ2-3	.	.
CASSLAPPREQFF	TGTGCCAGCAGCTTAGCCCCCCCGCGAGAGCAGTTCTTC	TRBV7-7	TRBJ2-1	.	.
CATPYGGPTYEQYF	TGTGCCACCCCCTATGGCGGTCCGACCTACGAGCAGTACTTC	TRBV21-1	TRBJ2-7	.	.
CASSLGRQGGNEQFF	TGTGCCAGCAGCTTAGGTCGGCAGGGTGGCAATGAGCAGTTCTTC	TRBV7-3	TRBJ2-1	.	.
CASSTGVGNTIYF	TGTGCCAGCAGCACAGGGGTAGGAAACACCATATATTTT	TRBV2	TRBJ1-3	TRBD1	.
CASSSGEATQYF	TGTGCCAGCAGTTCTGGGGAGGCGACCCAGTACTTC	TRBV6-5	TRBJ2-5	.	.
CASRLRQSTDTQYF	TGTGCCAGCAGGCTTCGACAGAGCACAGATACGCAGTATTTT	TRBV28	TRBJ2-3	.	few
CASSFFGLADGRETQYF	TGTGCCAGCAGTTTTTTTGGACTAGCGGACGGTAGGGAGACCCAGTACTTC	TRBV28	TRBJ2-5	TRBD2	.
CAISGEQGGGNTIYF	TGTGCCATCAGTGGAGAGCAGGGTGGGGGAAACACCATATATTTT	TRBV10-3	TRBJ1-3	.	.
CASSQRTGLGGVYNEQFF	TGTGCCAGCAGCCAGAGGACAGGGTTGGGTGGGGTTTACAATGAGCAGTTCTTC	TRBV11-1	TRBJ2-1	TRBD1	.
CASSPYYEQYF	TGTGCCAGCAGTCCGTATTACGAGCAGTACTTC	TRBV6-1	TRBJ2-7	.	once
CASTPGTEQYF	TGTGCCAGCACCCCCGGGACAGAGCAGTACTTC	TRBV7-2	TRBJ2-7	.	.
CASSAGLAICTF	TGTGCCAGTAGCGCAGGTTTAGCGATTTGCACCTTC	TRBV19	TRBJ1-2	.	.
CASSPPSYNSPLHF	TGTGCCAGCAGCCCCCCGTCCTATAATTCACCCCTCCACTTT	TRBV6-6	TRBJ1-6	.	few
CATRDRGGSYNEQFF	TGTGCCACCAGGGACAGGGGGGGCTCCTACAATGAGCAGTTCTTC	TRBV15	TRBJ2-1	TRBD1	.
CASSLRQGAVTF	TGTGCCAGCAGCCTCAGACAGGGGGCGGTCACCTTC	TRBV6-6	TRBJ1-2	TRBD1	.
CASSSAGTSTDTQYF	TGTGCCAGCAGCTCCGCGGGGACCAGCACAGATACGCAGTATTTT	TRBV5-4	TRBJ2-3	.	.
CASSYTGVGNSPLHF	TGTGCCAGCAGTTACACAGGGGTCGGGAATTCACCCCTCCACTTT	TRBV6-5	TRBJ1-6	TRBD1	.
CAWSVRRITGNTIYF	TGTGCCTGGAGTGTACGGAGGATTACGGGAAACACCATATATTTT	TRBV30	TRBJ1-3	.	.
CASSLVRPIQSGEQFF	TGTGCCAGCAGCTTAGTTCGGCCGATCCAAAGCGGGGAGCAGTTCTTC	TRBV7-9	TRBJ2-1	.	.
CAWSGDSGGAPTNEKLFF	TGTGCCTGGAGTGGGGATAGTGGAGGAGCTCCAACTAATGAAAAACTGTTTTTT	TRBV30	TRBJ1-4	.	once
CASSLQGAYEQYF	TGTGCCAGCAGCTTACAGGGGGCTTACGAGCAGTACTTC	TRBV7-6	TRBJ2-7	TRBD1	.
CASSLALMEQFF	TGTGCCAGCAGCTTAGCCTTAATGGAGCAGTTCTTC	TRBV11-2	TRBJ2-1	.	.
CASSDRGQETQYF	TGCGCCAGCAGTGACAGGGGCCAAGAGACCCAGTACTTC	TRBV10-1	TRBJ2-5	.	.
CASSLVAGLDTEAFF	TGTGCCAGCAGCTTAGTTGCAGGGCTGGACACTGAAGCTTTCTTT	TRBV7-2	TRBJ1-1	.	.
CAISRTNTGELFF	TGTGCCATCAGCCGGACTAACACCGGGGAGCTGTTTTTT	TRBV10-3	TRBJ2-2	.	.
CASSLGTGGGLNTEAFF	TGCGCCAGCAGCCTCGGGACAGGCGGTGGGCTCAACACTGAAGCTTTCTTT	TRBV4-3	TRBJ1-1	TRBD1	.
CASSLASVAYNEQFF	TGCGCCAGCAGCTTGGCTAGCGTCGCCTACAATGAGCAGTTCTTC	TRBV5-1	TRBJ2-1	.	.
CASSYGGATLSRNTGELFF	TGTGCCAGCAGTTACGGGGGGGCAACTCTTTCTCGGAACACCGGGGAGCTGTTTTTT	TRBV27	TRBJ2-2	TRBD2	.
CAISSDRNGYTF	TGTGCCATCAGTTCGGACAGAAATGGCTACACCTTC	TRBV10-3	TRBJ1-2	.	.
CASSGGGIEETQYF	TGTGCCAGCAGCGGGGGGGGGATAGAAGAGACCCAGTACTTC	TRBV9	TRBJ2-5	TRBD2	once
CASSLPGTDNSPLHF	TGCGCCAGCAGCTTGCCCGGGACAGATAATTCACCCCTCCACTTT	TRBV5-1	TRBJ1-6	TRBD1	.
CASSLEGARTGELFF	TGCGCCAGCTCCTTGGAGGGGGCGCGGACCGGGGAGCTGTTTTTT	TRBV5-1	TRBJ2-2	.	.
CASSLARGRIQNTEAFF	TGTGCCAGCAGCTTAGCCAGGGGGCGCATTCAGAACACTGAAGCTTTCTTT	TRBV11-1	TRBJ1-1	TRBD1	.